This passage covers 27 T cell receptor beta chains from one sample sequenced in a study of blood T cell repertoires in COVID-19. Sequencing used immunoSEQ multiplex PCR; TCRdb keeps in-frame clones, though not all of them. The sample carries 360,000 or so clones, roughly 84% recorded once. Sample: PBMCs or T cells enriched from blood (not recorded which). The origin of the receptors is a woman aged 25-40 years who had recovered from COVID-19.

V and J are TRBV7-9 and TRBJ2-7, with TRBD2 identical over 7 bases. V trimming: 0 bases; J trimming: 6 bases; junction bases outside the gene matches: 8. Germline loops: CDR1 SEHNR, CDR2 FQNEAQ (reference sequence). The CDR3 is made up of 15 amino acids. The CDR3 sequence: CASSLAVRGRGEQYF. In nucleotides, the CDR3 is TGTGCCAGCAGCTTAGCAGTCCGCGGGAGAGGCGAGCAGTACTTC.

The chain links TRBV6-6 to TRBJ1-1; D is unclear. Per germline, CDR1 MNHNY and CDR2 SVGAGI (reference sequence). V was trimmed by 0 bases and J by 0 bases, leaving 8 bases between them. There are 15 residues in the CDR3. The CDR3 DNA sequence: TGTGCCAGCAGTTACTCGGCGCGGTTGAACACTGAAGCTTTCTTT. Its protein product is CASSYSARLNTEAFF.

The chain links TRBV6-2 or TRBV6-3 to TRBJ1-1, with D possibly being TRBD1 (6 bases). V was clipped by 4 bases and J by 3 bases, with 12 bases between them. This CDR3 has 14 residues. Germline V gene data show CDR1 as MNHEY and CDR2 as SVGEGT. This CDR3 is CASSFQGKYTEAFF. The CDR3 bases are TGTGCCAGCAGTTTTCAGGGGAAGTACACTGAAGCTTTCTTT.

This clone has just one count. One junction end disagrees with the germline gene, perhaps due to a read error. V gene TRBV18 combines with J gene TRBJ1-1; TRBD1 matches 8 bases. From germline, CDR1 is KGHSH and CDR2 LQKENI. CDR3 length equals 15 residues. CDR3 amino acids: CASSPTGARDTETFF. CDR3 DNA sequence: TGTGCCAGCTCACCGACAGGGGCCAGGGACACTGAAACTTTCTTT. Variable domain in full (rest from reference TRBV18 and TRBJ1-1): NAGVMQNPRHLVRRRGQEARLRCSPMKGHSHVYWYRQLPEEGLKFMVYLQKENIIDESGMPKERFSAEFPKEGPSILRIQQVVRGDSAAYFCASSPTGARDTETFFGQGTRLTVV.

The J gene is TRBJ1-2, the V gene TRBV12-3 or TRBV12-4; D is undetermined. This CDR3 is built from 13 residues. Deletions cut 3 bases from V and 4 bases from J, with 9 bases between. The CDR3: CASSFPGSYGYTF. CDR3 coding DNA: TGTGCCAGCAGTTTCCCCGGGAGCTATGGCTACACCTTC.

Here the CDR3 DNA reads TGTGCCAGCTCAGGACAGACCTACGAGCAGTACTTC. Amino acids: CASSGQTYEQYF. This sequence joins TRBV18 and TRBJ2-7; possible D gene TRBD1, 6 bases. Germline CDR1 KGHSH, CDR2 LQKENI. This CDR3 is 12 amino acids long. Deletions cut 5 bases from V and 2 bases from J, with 7 bases between.

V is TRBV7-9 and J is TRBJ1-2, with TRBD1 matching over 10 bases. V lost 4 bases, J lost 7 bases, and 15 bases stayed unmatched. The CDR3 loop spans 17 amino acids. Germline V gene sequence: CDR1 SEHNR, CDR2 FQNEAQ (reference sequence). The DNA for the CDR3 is TGTGCCAGCAGCTCCCCCGGGACAGGGGACCCCATAGGTGGCTACACCTTC. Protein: CASSSPGTGDPIGGYTF. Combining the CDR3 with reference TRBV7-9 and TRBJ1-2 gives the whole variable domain DTGVSQNPRHKITKRGQNVTFRCDPISEHNRLYWYRQTLGQGPEFLTYFQNEAQLEKSRLLSDRFSAERPKGSFSTLEIQRTEQGDSAMYLCASSSPGTGDPIGGYTFGSGTRLTVV.

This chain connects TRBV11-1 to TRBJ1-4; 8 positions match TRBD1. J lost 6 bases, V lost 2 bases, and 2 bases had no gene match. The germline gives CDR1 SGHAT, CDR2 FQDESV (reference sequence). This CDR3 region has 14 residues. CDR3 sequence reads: CASSLNRGDEKLFF. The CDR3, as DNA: TGTGCCAGCAGCTTAAACAGGGGGGATGAAAAACTGTTTTTT.

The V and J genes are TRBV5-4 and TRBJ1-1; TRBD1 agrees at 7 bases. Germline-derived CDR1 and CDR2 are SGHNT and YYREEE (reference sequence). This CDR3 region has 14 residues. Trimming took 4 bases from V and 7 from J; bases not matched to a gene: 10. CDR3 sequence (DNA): TGTGCCAGCAGCCAAGGAGGGGGCGCGGATGAAGCTTTCTTT. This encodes CASSQGGGADEAFF. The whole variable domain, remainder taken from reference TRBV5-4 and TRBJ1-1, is ETGVTQSPTHLIKTRGQQVTLRCSSQSGHNTVSWYQQALGQGPQFIFQYYREEENGRGNFPPRFSGLQFPNYSSELNVNALELDDSALYLCASSQGGGADEAFFGQGTRLTVV.

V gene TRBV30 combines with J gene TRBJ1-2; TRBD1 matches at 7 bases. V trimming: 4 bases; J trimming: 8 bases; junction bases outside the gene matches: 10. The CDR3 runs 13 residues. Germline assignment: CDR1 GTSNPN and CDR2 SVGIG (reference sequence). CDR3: CAWTLDRSAGYTF. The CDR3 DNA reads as TGTGCCTGGACCCTGGACAGGTCTGCCGGCTACACCTTC. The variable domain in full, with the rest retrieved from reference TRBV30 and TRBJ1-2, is SQTIHQWPATLVQPVGSPLSLECTVEGTSNPNLYWYRQAAGRGLQLLFYSVGIGQISSEVPQNLSASRPQDRQFILSSKKLLLSDSGFYLCAWTLDRSAGYTFGSGTRLTVV.

CDR3 sequence reads: CASSQGSRSEETQYF. In nucleotides, the CDR3 is TGCGCCAGCAGCCAAGGCTCTCGGTCCGAAGAGACCCAGTACTTC. The chain joins TRBV4-1 to TRBJ2-5; D is unresolved. CDR1 is MGHRA and CDR2 is YSYEKL in the germline V gene. The CDR3 totals 15 residues. V lost 1 base and J 3 bases, leaving 12 bases between the germline ends.

DNA for the CDR3: TGTGCCAGCAGTTTCGGGGAACCCCTCTCTGAGCAGTACTTC. Translated: CASSFGEPLSEQYF. The chain employs TRBV27 and TRBJ2-7, with D possibly TRBD2 on 5 matching bases. Between the trimmed V and J ends, which lost 3 bases and 7 bases, there was a span of 16 bases. CDR1 is MNHEY, CDR2 SMNVEV, per germline (reference sequence). CDR3 length equals 14 residues.

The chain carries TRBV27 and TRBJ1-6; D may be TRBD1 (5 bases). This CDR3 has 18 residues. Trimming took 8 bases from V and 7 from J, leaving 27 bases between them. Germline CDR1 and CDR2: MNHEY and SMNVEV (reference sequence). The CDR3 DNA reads TGTGCCAGCCGCAGGAAGACAGTCCCATCTCCAGTCAATTCACCCCTCCACTTT. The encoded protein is CASRRKTVPSPVNSPLHF.

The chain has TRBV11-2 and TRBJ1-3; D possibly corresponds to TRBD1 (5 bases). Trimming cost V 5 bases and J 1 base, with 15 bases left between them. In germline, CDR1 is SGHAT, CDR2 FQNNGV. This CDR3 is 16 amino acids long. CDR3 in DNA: TGTGCCAGCAGCCCCCGGGGGTCTCAGTCTGGAAACACCATATATTTT. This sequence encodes CASSPRGSQSGNTIYF.

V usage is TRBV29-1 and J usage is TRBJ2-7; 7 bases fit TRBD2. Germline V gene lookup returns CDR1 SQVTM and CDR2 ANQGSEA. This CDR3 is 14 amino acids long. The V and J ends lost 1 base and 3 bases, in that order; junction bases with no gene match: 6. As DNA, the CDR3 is TGCAGCGTTGAAGGGGAGGGTGCGGGCTACGAGCAGTACTTC. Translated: CSVEGEGAGYEQYF.

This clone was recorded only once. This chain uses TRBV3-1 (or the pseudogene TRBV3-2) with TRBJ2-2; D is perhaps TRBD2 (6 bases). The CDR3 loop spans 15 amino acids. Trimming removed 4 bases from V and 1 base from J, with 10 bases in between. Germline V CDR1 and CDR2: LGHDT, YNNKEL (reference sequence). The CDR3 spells CASSLGLLNTGELFF. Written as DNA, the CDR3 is TGTGCCAGCAGCCTGGGACTTCTGAACACCGGGGAGCTGTTTTTT.

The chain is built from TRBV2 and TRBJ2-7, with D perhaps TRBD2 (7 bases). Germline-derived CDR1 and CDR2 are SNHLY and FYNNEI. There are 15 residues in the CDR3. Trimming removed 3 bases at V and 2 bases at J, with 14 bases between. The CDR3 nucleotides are TGTGCCAGCAGTGATTTTGCGGGGGCTACCTACGAGCAGTACTTC. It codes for CASSDFAGATYEQYF. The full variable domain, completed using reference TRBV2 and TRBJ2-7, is EPEVTQTPSHQVTQMGQEVILRCVPISNHLYFYWYRQILGQKVEFLVSFYNNEISEKSEIFDDQFSVERPDGSNFTLKIRSTKLEDSAMYFCASSDFAGATYEQYFGPGTRLTVT.

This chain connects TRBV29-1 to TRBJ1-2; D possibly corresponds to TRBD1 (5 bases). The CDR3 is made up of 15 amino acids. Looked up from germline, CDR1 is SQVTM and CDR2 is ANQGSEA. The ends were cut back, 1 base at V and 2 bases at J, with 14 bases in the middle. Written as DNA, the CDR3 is TGCAGCGTTGAAGGATACAGGAAGGACAACTATGGCTACACCTTC. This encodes CSVEGYRKDNYGYTF.

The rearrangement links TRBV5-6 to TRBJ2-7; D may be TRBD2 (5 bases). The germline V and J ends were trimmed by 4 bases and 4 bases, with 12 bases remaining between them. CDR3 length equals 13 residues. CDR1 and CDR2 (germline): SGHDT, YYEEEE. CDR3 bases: TGTGCCAGCAGCCCCGGGGAGCGATACGAGCAGTACTTC. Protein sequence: CASSPGERYEQYF. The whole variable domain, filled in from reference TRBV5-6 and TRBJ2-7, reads DAGVTQSPTHLIKTRGQQVTLRCSPKSGHDTVSWYQQALGQGPQFIFQYYEEEERQRGNFPDRFSGHQFPNYSSELNVNALLLGDSALYLCASSPGERYEQYFGPGTRLTVT.

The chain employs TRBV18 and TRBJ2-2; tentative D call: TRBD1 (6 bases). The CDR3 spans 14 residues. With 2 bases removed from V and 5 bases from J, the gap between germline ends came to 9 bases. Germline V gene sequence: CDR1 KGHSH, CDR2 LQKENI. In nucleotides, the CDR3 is TGTGCCAGCTCACCAGGGGGACAAACCGGGGAGCTGTTTTTT. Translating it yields CASSPGGQTGELFF.

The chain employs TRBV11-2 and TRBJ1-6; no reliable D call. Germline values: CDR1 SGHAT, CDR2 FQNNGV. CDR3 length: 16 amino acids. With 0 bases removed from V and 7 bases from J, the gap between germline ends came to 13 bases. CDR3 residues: CASSLDFAQLNSPLHF. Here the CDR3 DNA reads TGTGCCAGCAGCTTAGACTTCGCACAATTAAATTCACCCCTCCACTTT.

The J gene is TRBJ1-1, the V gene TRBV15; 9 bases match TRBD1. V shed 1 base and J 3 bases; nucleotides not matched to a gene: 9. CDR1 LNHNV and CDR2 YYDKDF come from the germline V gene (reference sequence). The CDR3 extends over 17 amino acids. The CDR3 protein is CATSRGPTGGRHTEAFF. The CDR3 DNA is TGTGCCACCAGCAGAGGTCCGACAGGGGGTCGGCACACTGAAGCTTTCTTT.

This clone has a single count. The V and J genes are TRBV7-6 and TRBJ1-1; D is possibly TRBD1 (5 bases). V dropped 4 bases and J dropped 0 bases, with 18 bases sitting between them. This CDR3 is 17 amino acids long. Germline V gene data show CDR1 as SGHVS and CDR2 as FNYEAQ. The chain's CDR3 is CASSSSGGGIMNTEAFF. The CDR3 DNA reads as TGTGCCAGCAGCTCCTCTGGTGGGGGGATCATGAACACTGAAGCTTTCTTT.

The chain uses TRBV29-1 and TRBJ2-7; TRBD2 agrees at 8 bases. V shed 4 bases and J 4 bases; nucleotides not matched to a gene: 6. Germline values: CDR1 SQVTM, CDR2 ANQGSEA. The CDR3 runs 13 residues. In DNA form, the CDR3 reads TGCAGCGTTGTAAGCGGGAGTATTTACGAGCAGTACTTC. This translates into CSVVSGSIYEQYF.

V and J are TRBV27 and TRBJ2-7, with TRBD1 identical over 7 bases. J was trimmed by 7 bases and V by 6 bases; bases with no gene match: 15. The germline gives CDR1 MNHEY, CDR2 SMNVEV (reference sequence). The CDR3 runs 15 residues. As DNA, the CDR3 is TGTGCCAGCAGCAGACAGGGCCTCAACTCTAGGGAGCAGTACTTC. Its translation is CASSRQGLNSREQYF.

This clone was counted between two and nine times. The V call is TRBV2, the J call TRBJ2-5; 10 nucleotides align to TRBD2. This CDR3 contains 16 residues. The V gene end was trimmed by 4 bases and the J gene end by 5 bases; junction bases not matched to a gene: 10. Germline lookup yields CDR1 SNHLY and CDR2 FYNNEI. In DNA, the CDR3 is TGTGCCAGCAGTGTCGCCCAGCGGGGGGGCCTTGAGACCCAGTACTTC. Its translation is CASSVAQRGGLETQYF.

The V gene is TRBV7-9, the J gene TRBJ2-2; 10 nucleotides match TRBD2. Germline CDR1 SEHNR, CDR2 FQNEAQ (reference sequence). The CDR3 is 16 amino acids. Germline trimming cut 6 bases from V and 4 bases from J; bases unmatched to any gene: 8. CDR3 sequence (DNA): TGTGCCAGCAGTTTTCCTAGCGGGAGTCTCACCGGGGAGCTGTTTTTT. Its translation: CASSFPSGSLTGELFF.